One sample yielded the 14 T cell receptor beta chains listed below, sequenced in a study of metastatic and nonmetastatic thyroid tumors. TCRdb re-processed the PCR reads through MiXCR. The sample lists over 14,000 clones, around 4% occurring once. The entire patient cohort was treatment-naive prior to thyroid surgery. The specimen was tumor tissue. Every receptor here comes from a female donor with papillary thyroid cancer or a benign thyroid nodule (not recorded which). Some clones in this sample may be carry-over from other donors' samples.

This clone was counted between two and nine times. The DNA for the CDR3 is TGTGCCAGCAGCCCATCGACAGGAAACTATGGCTACACCTTC. It encodes CASSPSTGNYGYTF. The chain couples TRBV27 to TRBJ1-2; possible D gene TRBD1, 6 bases. V lost 6 bases to trimming and J lost 2 bases, with 13 bases between them. This CDR3 has 14 residues. CDR1 is MNHEY, CDR2 SMNVEV, per germline (reference sequence).

A few counts support this clone. The chain recombines TRBV6-1 with TRBJ1-6, with a tentative D call TRBD1 (6 bases). The germline V gene encodes CDR1 MNHNS and CDR2 SASEGT. Trimming took off 0 bases at V and 5 bases at J, with 11 bases between the two ends. The CDR3 runs 16 residues. CDR3 in DNA: TGTGCCAGCAGTGAAGCTCTCACAGGGAATAATTCACCCCTCCACTTT. Its protein is CASSEALTGNNSPLHF.

Concerning this clone itself: Sequence at one end of the junction differs from germline and may be a read error. The genes are TRBV6-2 or TRBV6-3 and TRBJ2-2; D perhaps matches TRBD2 (5 bases). Germline lookup yields CDR1 MNHEY and CDR2 SVGEGT. This CDR3 has 14 amino acids. DNA for the CDR3: TGTGCCAGCAGTACTAGTCCGAACACCGGGGAGCTGTTATTT. Translated, it gives CASSTSPNTGELLF.

The table lists this clone with a few counts. V is TRBV19 and J is TRBJ2-7; TRBD2 is a possible D gene (5 bases). Trimming took off 4 bases at V and 7 bases at J, with 17 bases between the two ends. The CDR3 loop spans 14 amino acids. Per the germline V gene, CDR1 is LNHDA and CDR2 is SQIVND (reference sequence). The CDR3 DNA is TGTGCCAGTAGTACCAACACGGGGATGAGGGAGCAGTACTTC. Residues: CASSTNTGMREQYF.

The CDR3 protein is CASITGTVNRPQHF. For the CDR3, the DNA is TGTGCCAGCATTACCGGGACGGTCAATCGGCCGCAGCATTTT. V and J are TRBV6-9 and TRBJ1-5; TRBD1 might be the D (5 bases). The CDR3 consists of 14 residues. V dropped 7 bases and J dropped 13 bases, with 23 bases sitting between them. CDR1 is MNHGY and CDR2 is SVAAGI in the germline V gene.

This clone was found a few times. This chain connects TRBV27 to TRBJ1-2; D is ambiguous. The V gene's germline CDR1 is MNHEY and CDR2 SMNVEV (reference sequence). Trimming pared 2 bases from V and 8 bases from J, leaving 12 bases between. This CDR3 region has 13 residues. The CDR3 nucleotides read TGTGCCAGCAGTTTAACAGCCGAGGGAGGCTACACCTTC. Its translation is CASSLTAEGGYTF.

This clone has just a few counts. V and J are TRBV28 and TRBJ2-3; unclear D gene. V was trimmed by 4 bases and J by 1 base, leaving 12 bases between them. Germline values: CDR1 MDHEN, CDR2 SYDVKM. This CDR3 comprises 15 residues. CDR3 amino acids: CASSSRGRRTDTQYF. The CDR3 DNA follows: TGTGCCAGCAGTTCCCGAGGCAGACGCACAGATACGCAGTATTTT. Filled out from reference TRBV28 and TRBJ2-3, the complete variable domain reads DVKVTQSSRYLVKRTGEKVFLECVQDMDHENMFWYRQDPGLGLRLIYFSYDVKMKEKGDIPEGYSVSREKKERFSLILESASTNQTSMYLCASSSRGRRTDTQYFGPGTRLTVL.

The V gene is TRBV27, the J gene TRBJ2-7; D is undetermined. The CDR3 runs to 12 residues. V lost 7 bases to trimming and J lost 2 bases, with 9 bases between them. Per germline, CDR1 MNHEY and CDR2 SMNVEV (reference sequence). This CDR3 is CASKTGTYEQYF. The CDR3 nucleotides read TGTGCCAGCAAAACTGGAACCTACGAGCAGTACTTC.

This clone appeared a few times. J is TRBJ2-3 and V is TRBV28; tentatively, D is TRBD1 (6 bases). This CDR3 spans 15 amino acids. Germline V gene lookup returns CDR1 MDHEN and CDR2 SYDVKM. V was pared by 8 bases and J by 1 base, with 16 bases between. CDR3 bases: TGTGCCAGCGGGAACAGGGCTCGGGGCACAGATACGCAGTATTTT. It specifies CASGNRARGTDTQYF.

With respect to this clone: Compared with germline, one end of the junction differs, possibly owing to a read error. This rearrangement joins TRBV6-4 to TRBJ2-3; TRBD2 might be the D (5 bases). CDR3 length: 15 amino acids. From germline, CDR1 is MRHNA and CDR2 SNTAGT. The CDR3 sequence is CASRPSPADTDTQYF. As DNA, the CDR3 is TGCGCCAGCAGACCTAGCCCTGCTGACACAGATACGCAGTATTTT.

This clone was observed a handful of times. The V gene is TRBV2, the J gene TRBJ1-2; 7 bases match TRBD1. The CDR3 consists of 16 residues. Germline trimming cut 6 bases from V and 4 bases from J; bases unmatched to any gene: 14. Germline CDR1 is SNHLY and CDR2 is FYNNEI. For the CDR3, the DNA is TGTGCCAGCAGCGCCATCCGGGACAGAGCAAGCTATGGCTACACCTTC. This encodes CASSAIRDRASYGYTF.

The table lists this clone with a few counts. The chain joins TRBV3-1 to TRBJ1-2; D is unresolved. Trimming removed 2 bases from V and 4 bases from J, with 14 bases in between. This CDR3 comprises 15 residues. The V gene's germline CDR1 is LGHDT and CDR2 YNNKEL (reference sequence). CDR3 sequence: CASSQSLTARYGYTF. CDR3 coding DNA: TGTGCCAGCAGCCAATCGCTGACTGCTCGCTATGGCTACACCTTC.

The rearrangement links TRBV6-4 to TRBJ1-2; 7 bases map to TRBD1. Per germline, CDR1 MRHNA and CDR2 SNTAGT. Trimming cost V 4 bases and J 6 bases; bases outside gene matches: 8. CDR3 size: 14 residues. The CDR3 sequence: CASSATGTADGYTF. DNA for the CDR3: TGTGCCAGCAGTGCCACCGGGACAGCCGATGGCTACACCTTC.

As to this clone: A read error may produce the germline difference seen at one junction end. The CDR3 protein is CAIQTLWGETEELFF. CDR3 coding DNA: TGTGCCATCCAAACCCTCTGGGGAGAGACCGAGGAGCTGTTTTTT. This rearrangement joins TRBV19 to TRBJ2-2; TRBD2 might be the D (5 bases). Germline V CDR1 and CDR2: LNHDA, SQIVND (reference sequence). This CDR3 contains 15 residues.